Following are 5 T cell receptor beta chains from one sample sequenced in a study of a mutant IDH1 vaccine in newly diagnosed glioma listed by TCRdb under 2021. The library was built by means of the immunoSEQ multiplex PCR assay. Sourced from immuneACCESS, this table was stored by TCRdb with only in-frame sequences that have V and J called. A share of the clones is absent; for the studies checked, an unresolved V gene accounts for under half, and the remainder has no known explanation. Counted in this sample were roughly 30,000 clones; roughly 80% of them appeared once. Clones ranked in the top ten supply around a sixth of the sample. The time point label here, explained by the study, means: week 23, last vaccination. Each vaccine dose was 300 ug of a 20-mer mutant IDH1 peptide in Montanide, given subcutaneously with topical imiquimod. For these receptors, no antigen is known. The material sequenced was PBMCs, taken from a glioma patient whose treatment included an IDH1 peptide vaccine. These receptors all come from a woman in her thirties with glioma.

This clone appeared once. The genes are TRBV7-2 and TRBJ2-1, with D perhaps given as TRBD1 or TRBD2 (5 bases each). The V end was cut by 5 bases, the J end by 0 bases, with 14 bases between. The CDR3 sequence is 16 residues long. The germline gives CDR1 SGHTA, CDR2 FQGNSA. CDR3 nucleotide sequence: TGTGCCAGCAGCATGAGTGGGACCCCCTCCTACAATGAGCAGTTCTTC. Translated: CASSMSGTPSYNEQFF. The complete variable domain, with remaining parts taken from reference TRBV7-2 and TRBJ2-1, reads GAGVSQSPSNKVTEKGKDVELRCDPISGHTALYWYRQSLGQGLEFLIYFQGNSAPDKSGLPSDRFSAERTGGSVSTLTIQRTQQEDSAVYLCASSMSGTPSYNEQFFGPGTRLTVL.

The chain carries TRBV19 and TRBJ1-3; D gene uncertain. The V and J ends lost 6 bases and 2 bases respectively, with 8 bases between them. The germline gives CDR1 LNHDA, CDR2 SQIVND (reference sequence). This CDR3 is 13 amino acids long. The CDR3 loop is CASRILAGNTIYF. In nucleotides, the CDR3 is TGTGCCAGTAGAATCTTGGCTGGAAACACCATATATTTT.

This clone was picked up one time. The gene calls are TRBV19 and TRBJ1-5; weak D call: TRBD1 (6 bases). V shed 2 bases and J shed 1 base, with 12 bases lying between them. This CDR3 has 16 amino acids. In germline, CDR1 is LNHDA, CDR2 SQIVND (reference sequence). CDR3 bases: TGTGCCAGTAGTATAAGCCAAGGGGGGAGCAATCAGCCCCAGCATTTT. Translating gives CASSISQGGSNQPQHF.

The V and J genes are TRBV5-1 and TRBJ2-3; 8 bases are shared with TRBD2. The V and J ends lost 6 bases and 2 bases, in that order; junction bases with no gene match: 5. CDR1 and CDR2 (germline): SGHRS, YFSETQ. CDR3 length: 14 amino acids. CDR3 sequence: CASKERGNTDTQYF. The DNA of the CDR3 is TGCGCCAGCAAAGAGCGGGGGAACACAGATACGCAGTATTTT.

The J gene is TRBJ1-3, the V gene TRBV19; tentative D call: TRBD1 (5 bases). V lost 3 bases, J lost 7 bases, and 7 bases lay in between. Germline loops: CDR1 LNHDA, CDR2 SQIVND (reference sequence). This CDR3 comprises 12 residues. The CDR3 loop is CASSMRGNTIYF. CDR3 nucleotide sequence: TGTGCCAGTAGTATGCGGGGGAACACCATATATTTT.